The 21 T cell receptor beta chains below come from one sample, sequenced in a study of Graves' ophthalmopathy and Graves' hyperthyroidism. Transcripts of RNA were the source for amplifying TCR beta CDR3 regions. The library came from an HTBI-primed first-round RT-PCR and a second-round multiplex PCR. Each CDR3 protein is one row after TCRdb ran MiXCR on the multiplex PCR reads. The sample lists hundreds of thousands of distinct CDR3 sequences, around 40% occurring once. The source material was peripheral blood. These receptors all come from an adult man with Graves' ophthalmopathy.

This clonotype was picked up a small number of times. The chain couples TRBV4-1 to TRBJ2-7, with D possibly TRBD1 on 6 matching bases. Trimming removed 2 bases at V and 2 bases at J, with 10 bases between. The CDR3 runs 14 residues. The germline V gene encodes CDR1 MGHRA and CDR2 YSYEKL. CDR3 in DNA: TGCGCCAGCAGCCAAAGACAGGCAACCTACGAGCAGTACTTC. Encoded protein: CASSQRQATYEQYF.

This clonotype was counted a few times. The rearrangement joins TRBV9 to TRBJ1-6; D is undetermined. Germline V gives CDR1 SGDLS, CDR2 YYNGEE. This CDR3 has 14 amino acids. V lost 4 bases, J lost 9 bases, and 14 bases lay in between. CDR3 bases: TGTGCCAGCAGCCAAGGAAGCCGGGTTTCACCCCTCCACTTT. Residues: CASSQGSRVSPLHF.

As for this clonotype: A clone one base away is much larger, so this may be a read error. V usage is TRBV11-1 and J usage is TRBJ1-6; 8 nucleotides match TRBD1. Germline loops: CDR1 SGHAT, CDR2 FQDESV (reference sequence). The CDR3 consists of 16 residues. The CDR3 coding sequence is TGTGCCGGCAGCTTAGTGGCAGGGGGCGGAGATTCACCCCTCCACTTT. Translated, it gives CAGSLVAGGGDSPLHF.

The DNA of the CDR3 is TGTGCCAGCAGCTTCCGGGCGGTAGGGGATCAGCCCCAGCATTTT. Translation: CASSFRAVGDQPQHF. The gene calls are TRBV7-2 and TRBJ1-5; maybe TRBD1 (5 bases). Trimming left V 3 bases short and J 5 bases short, with 14 bases between. Germline-derived CDR1 and CDR2 are SGHTA and FQGNSA. The CDR3 length is 15 residues. Full variable domain (outside the CDR3, taken from reference TRBV7-2 and TRBJ1-5): GAGVSQSPSNKVTEKGKDVELRCDPISGHTALYWYRQSLGQGLEFLIYFQGNSAPDKSGLPSDRFSAERTGGSVSTLTIQRTQQEDSAVYLCASSFRAVGDQPQHFGDGTRLSIL.

This clonotype was recorded many times. The chain is built from TRBV7-9 and TRBJ2-6, with 7 bases matching TRBD2. The J segment lost 2 bases and the V segment lost 5 bases, leaving 12 bases of the junction unmatched. This CDR3 has 18 residues. Looked up from germline, CDR1 is SEHNR and CDR2 is FQNEAQ (reference sequence). This chain's CDR3 is CASSPPGGLGAGANVLTF. DNA for the CDR3: TGTGCCAGCAGCCCACCGGGGGGACTTGGCGCTGGGGCCAACGTCCTGACTTTC.

The rearrangement uses TRBV7-2 and TRBJ2-3; 7 positions match TRBD2. Germline values: CDR1 SGHTA, CDR2 FQGNSA. The CDR3 spans 15 residues. J lost 0 bases, V lost 6 bases, and 6 bases had no gene match. The CDR3: CASRALAASTDTQYF. The CDR3 bases are TGTGCCAGCAGGGCGCTAGCGGCCAGCACAGATACGCAGTATTTT.

This chain uses TRBV20-1 with TRBJ2-1; 7 bases match TRBD1. Trimming at V came to 6 bases and at J to 5 bases, leaving 10 bases not matched to a gene. Germline V gene lookup returns CDR1 DFQATT and CDR2 SNEGSKA (reference sequence). The CDR3 consists of 14 residues. The CDR3 is CSAAPGTADNEQFF. The CDR3 region has the DNA TGCAGTGCAGCCCCCGGGACAGCGGACAATGAGCAGTTCTTC.

The chain links TRBV25-1 to TRBJ2-5; TRBD2 matches 13 bases. The V gene's germline CDR1 is MGHDK and CDR2 SYGVNS. The V gene end was trimmed by 11 bases and the J gene end by 5 bases; junction bases not matched to a gene: 11. The CDR3 is made up of 15 amino acids. The CDR3 is CAGTGTSGEGETQYF. In nucleotides, the CDR3 is TGTGCCGGCACTGGGACTAGCGGGGAGGGGGAGACCCAGTACTTC.

To note about this clonotype: Relative to the germline gene, one junction end is altered; a read error may explain this. The rearrangement links TRBV7-9 to TRBJ2-2; the D gene is possibly TRBD1 (5 bases). Germline CDR1 SEHNR, CDR2 FQNEAQ (reference sequence). The CDR3 covers 15 residues. The CDR3 reads CASSQADTNTGELFF. The CDR3 region has the DNA TGCGCCAGCAGCCAGGCGGACACCAACACCGGGGAGCTGTTTTTT.

This clonotype occurred many times. This CDR3 reads CASSLTGSPLHF. The CDR3 region has the DNA TGTGCCAGCAGCTTAACCGGTTCACCCCTCCACTTT. The chain couples TRBV7-9 to TRBJ1-6; D is undetermined. Germline loops: CDR1 SEHNR, CDR2 FQNEAQ (reference sequence). The CDR3 covers 12 residues. Trimming cost V 2 bases and J 9 bases, with 5 bases left between them.

This chain connects TRBV4-3 to TRBJ2-7, with 9 bases lining up with TRBD1. Germline V CDR1 and CDR2: LGHNA, YSLEER. Losses at the gene ends were 0 bases for V and 6 bases for J; bases not matched to a gene: 9. The CDR3 is 16 residues long. This CDR3 is CASSQDSGTGTSEQYF. CDR3 DNA: TGCGCCAGCAGCCAAGATTCAGGGACAGGGACGTCCGAGCAGTACTTC.

This clonotype was recorded a few times. The V gene is TRBV6-6, the J gene TRBJ2-5, with 11 bases aligning to TRBD1. The CDR3 runs to 15 residues. Germline V CDR1 and CDR2: MNHNY, SVGAGI (reference sequence). The ends lost 6 bases at V and 6 bases at J; junction bases unmatched: 9. The CDR3 protein is CASRADRGPSKTQYF. CDR3 coding DNA: TGTGCCAGCAGGGCGGACAGGGGGCCGTCAAAGACCCAGTACTTC.

This clonotype appeared many times. The rearrangement joins TRBV7-9 to TRBJ1-5; D remains unclear. The germline V and J ends were trimmed by 5 bases and 6 bases, with 11 bases remaining between them. The CDR3 spans 13 residues. The V gene's germline CDR1 is SEHNR and CDR2 FQNEAQ (reference sequence). CDR3 DNA: TGTGCCAGCAGCCCTGTGGGAGGTCAGCCCCAGCATTTT. It codes for CASSPVGGQPQHF.

This clonotype was seen more than once but under ten times. The V gene is TRBV20-1, the J gene TRBJ2-7, with 7 bases lining up with TRBD1. After removal of 7 bases from V and 3 bases from J, the junction contained 9 bases not matched to a gene. This CDR3 comprises 13 residues. Germline CDR1 DFQATT, CDR2 SNEGSKA (reference sequence). This chain's CDR3 is CSVPGQKVYEQYF. For the CDR3, the DNA is TGCAGTGTTCCGGGACAGAAAGTCTACGAGCAGTACTTC.

The chain carries TRBV25-1 and TRBJ2-2; a weak D match, TRBD1 (6 bases). Germline assignment: CDR1 MGHDK and CDR2 SYGVNS. Trimming took 7 bases from V and 4 from J, leaving 13 bases between them. This CDR3 is built from 14 residues. The CDR3 sequence: CASIVMDSTGELFF. The CDR3 nucleotides read TGTGCCAGCATAGTGATGGACAGCACCGGGGAGCTGTTTTTT.

The sample holds one count of this clonotype. The gene calls are TRBV11-2 and TRBJ1-2; D gene unclear. CDR3 length: 13 amino acids. Germline lookup yields CDR1 SGHAT and CDR2 FQNNGV. Trimming left V 3 bases short and J 6 bases short, with 11 bases between. CDR3 protein: CASSLAVNHGYTF. CDR3 in DNA: TGTGCCAGCAGCTTGGCTGTGAACCATGGCTACACCTTC.

V is TRBV29-1 and J is TRBJ2-5; possibly TRBD1 for D (5 bases). With 7 bases removed from V and 1 base from J, the gap between germline ends came to 16 bases. CDR3 size: 14 residues. Per the germline V gene, CDR1 is SQVTM and CDR2 is ANQGSEA. The CDR3 reads CSGRQGSTQETQYF. Written as DNA, the CDR3 is TGCAGCGGTCGCCAGGGTTCTACCCAAGAGACCCAGTACTTC.

The chain recombines TRBV2 with TRBJ1-1, with D unresolved. V was shortened by 8 bases and J by 0 bases, with 7 bases between the two germline ends. The CDR3 is 12 amino acids. CDR1 SNHLY and CDR2 FYNNEI come from the germline V gene. The CDR3 DNA reads as TGTGCCAGCCTGACCTTGAACACTGAAGCTTTCTTT. Translating gives CASLTLNTEAFF.

A word on this clonotype: One end of the junction varies from germline; a read error may be responsible. The rearrangement uses TRBV24-1 and TRBJ1-5; weak D call: TRBD1 (6 bases). The CDR3 totals 17 residues. From germline, CDR1 is KGHDR and CDR2 SFDVKD. CDR3 DNA: TGTGCCAGCAGTTTCGGGCTCGACAGGACTTACAATCAGCCCCAGCATTTT. It encodes CASSFGLDRTYNQPQHF.

The V and J genes are TRBV5-4 and TRBJ2-2; D ambiguous. The CDR3 runs 15 residues. Looked up from germline, CDR1 is SGHNT and CDR2 is YYREEE (reference sequence). V dropped 4 bases and J dropped 4 bases, with 14 bases sitting between them. The chain's CDR3 is CASSTQDLRTGELFF. The CDR3 DNA follows: TGTGCCAGCAGCACCCAAGACCTTCGCACCGGGGAGCTGTTTTTT.

This clonotype has a handful of counts. This chain uses TRBV19 with TRBJ2-7, with no clear D. The CDR3 covers 14 residues. Trimming removed 4 bases at V and 6 bases at J, with 16 bases between. Germline V gene sequence: CDR1 LNHDA, CDR2 SQIVND (reference sequence). The CDR3, as DNA: TGTGCCAGTAGTAGTGAGGATAGCCCCAGCGAGCAGTACTTC. Translated, it gives CASSSEDSPSEQYF.